Below, one TCR beta chain is given with its context. Researchers took RNA transcripts and amplified TCR beta CDR3 regions from them. RT-PCR with HTBI primers came first, then second-round multiplex PCR. One entry per CDR3 protein results from TCRdb running MiXCR on the multiplex PCR reads. The sample consists of approximately 460,000 distinct CDR3 sequences, approximately 14% of them appearing once. Germline assignment: CDR1 MDHEN and CDR2 SYDVKM. The CDR3 is made up of 13 amino acids. V lost 2 bases, J lost 4 bases, and 2 bases stayed unmatched. These data belong to a study of Graves' ophthalmopathy and Graves' hyperthyroidism. What supplied the PBMCs was 7.5 to 10 ml of fresh peripheral blood.

The TCR was taken from a woman aged 25-40 years with Graves' ophthalmopathy. The chain employs TRBV28 and TRBJ2-7; 7 nucleotides line up with TRBD1. Sample: blood. The CDR3, as DNA: TGTGCCAGCAGTTTAACAGGGGAATACGAGCAGTACTTC. It codes for CASSLTGEYEQYF.